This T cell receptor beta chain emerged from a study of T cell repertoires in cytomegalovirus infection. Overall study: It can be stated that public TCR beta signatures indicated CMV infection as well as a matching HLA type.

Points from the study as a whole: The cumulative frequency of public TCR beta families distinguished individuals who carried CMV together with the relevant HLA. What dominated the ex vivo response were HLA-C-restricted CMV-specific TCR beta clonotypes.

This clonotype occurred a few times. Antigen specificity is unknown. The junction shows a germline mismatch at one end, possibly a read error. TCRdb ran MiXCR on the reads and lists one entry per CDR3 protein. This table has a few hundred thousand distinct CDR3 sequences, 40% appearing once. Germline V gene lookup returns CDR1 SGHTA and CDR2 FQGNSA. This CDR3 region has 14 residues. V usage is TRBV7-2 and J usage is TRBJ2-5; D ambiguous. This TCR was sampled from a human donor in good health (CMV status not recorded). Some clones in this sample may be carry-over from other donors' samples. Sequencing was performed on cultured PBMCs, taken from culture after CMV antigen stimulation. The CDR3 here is CASSLAAGREAQYF. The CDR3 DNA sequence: TGTGCCAGCAGCTTAGCGGCAGGAAGAGAGGCCCAGTACTTC.